Listed here are 27 T cell receptor beta chains from one sample, sequenced in a study of human T cells and chemical hapten exposure. From the RACE reads, TCRdb called clonotypes with MiXCR, one entry per CDR3 protein. The sample lists over 70,000 distinct CDR3 sequences, 14% seen once, with roughly 4.6% in the top ten. Time point of the sample: pre-sensitization, week 0. Treatment denoted: therapeutic diphenylcyclopropenone sensitization with weekly scalp DPC. The sample was whole blood, taken in connection with sensitization to the hapten diphenylcyclopropenone (DPC). All receptors derive from a woman aged 50 to 60 with alopecia areata. Some clones in this sample may be carry-over from other donors' samples.

This chain connects TRBV7-9 to TRBJ2-7, with no clear D. V lost 1 base and J lost 6, with 10 bases in between. This CDR3 has 13 residues. CDR1 and CDR2 from the germline V gene are SEHNR and FQNEAQ (reference sequence). The CDR3 region is CASSLGLGLEQYF. Written as DNA, the CDR3 is TGTGCCAGCAGCTTAGGGCTAGGGCTCGAGCAGTACTTC.

The chain has TRBV18 and TRBJ2-4; 9 bases fit TRBD1. CDR3 size: 15 residues. CDR1 is KGHSH, CDR2 LQKENI, per germline. V shed 3 bases, J shed 5 bases, and the junction held 5 bases outside the gene matches. This CDR3 reads CASSPLGQGENIQYF. CDR3 in DNA: TGTGCCAGCTCACCTCTGGGACAGGGAGAAAACATTCAGTACTTC. Drawing the rest from reference TRBV18 and TRBJ2-4, the complete variable domain is NAGVMQNPRHLVRRRGQEARLRCSPMKGHSHVYWYRQLPEEGLKFMVYLQKENIIDESGMPKERFSAEFPKEGPSILRIQQVVRGDSAAYFCASSPLGQGENIQYFGAGTRLSVL.

This clonotype occurred a few times. Here the CDR3 DNA reads TGTGCCAGCAGCTTAGATTTCGGGGATATGAGCAATCAGCCCCAGCATTTT. Residues: CASSLDFGDMSNQPQHF. V usage is TRBV11-3 and J usage is TRBJ1-5; D remains ambiguous. Trimming took off 0 bases at V and 1 base at J, with 13 bases between the two ends. The germline gives CDR1 SGHNT, CDR2 YENEEA. The CDR3 covers 17 residues.

This rearrangement joins TRBV20-1 to TRBJ2-7; 8 nucleotides agree with TRBD2. J lost 6 bases, V lost 5 bases, and 12 bases had no gene match. This CDR3 spans 14 amino acids. CDR1 and CDR2 (germline): DFQATT, SNEGSKA (reference sequence). The CDR3 here is CSASDQRGYLEQYF. CDR3 nucleotide sequence: TGCAGTGCTTCGGACCAGCGGGGGTATCTCGAGCAGTACTTC.

This clonotype was seen a handful of times. The chain links TRBV29-1 to TRBJ1-2; the D gene is possibly TRBD1 (5 bases). CDR1 is SQVTM, CDR2 ANQGSEA, per germline. V was cut by 7 bases and J by 7 bases, with 19 bases left in between. This CDR3 is 13 amino acids long. The CDR3 region has the DNA TGCAGCGCTGTAGAGGCAGGGCTTGCTGGCTACACCTTC. It is translated as CSAVEAGLAGYTF.

This clonotype has at least ten counts. The rearrangement uses TRBV7-9 and TRBJ1-5; no clear D gene. Trimming cost V 5 bases and J 2 bases, with 7 bases left between them. This CDR3 is 13 amino acids long. The germline V gene encodes CDR1 SEHNR and CDR2 FQNEAQ (reference sequence). The CDR3 DNA sequence: TGTGCCAGCAGCGCTGGTGGCAATCAGCCCCAGCATTTT. Protein product: CASSAGGNQPQHF. The variable domain in full, completed from reference TRBV7-9 and TRBJ1-5, reads DTGVSQNPRHKITKRGQNVTFRCDPISEHNRLYWYRQTLGQGPEFLTYFQNEAQLEKSRLLSDRFSAERPKGSFSTLEIQRTEQGDSAMYLCASSAGGNQPQHFGDGTRLSIL.

The V and J genes are TRBV28 and TRBJ2-3; 7 positions match TRBD2. V lost 7 bases to trimming and J lost 1 base; unmatched junction nucleotides: 5. Germline V gene data show CDR1 as MDHEN and CDR2 as SYDVKM. CDR3 length: 14 amino acids. The CDR3 DNA sequence: TGTGCCAGCATACGGGGGGACGGCACAGATACGCAGTATTTT. Protein sequence: CASIRGDGTDTQYF. Filled out from reference TRBV28 and TRBJ2-3, the complete variable domain reads DVKVTQSSRYLVKRTGEKVFLECVQDMDHENMFWYRQDPGLGLRLIYFSYDVKMKEKGDIPEGYSVSREKKERFSLILESASTNQTSMYLCASIRGDGTDTQYFGPGTRLTVL.

The genes are TRBV20-1 and TRBJ2-7; 10 bases are shared with TRBD1. Germline-derived CDR1 and CDR2 are DFQATT and SNEGSKA (reference sequence). The CDR3 loop spans 15 amino acids. V shed 4 bases, J shed 4 bases, and the junction held 10 bases outside the gene matches. The CDR3 protein is CSAMAEGQGLYEQYF. CDR3 nucleotides: TGCAGTGCTATGGCCGAGGGACAGGGGCTATACGAGCAGTACTTC.

The V gene is TRBV7-8, the J gene TRBJ1-2; TRBD1 might be the D (5 bases). CDR1 and CDR2 from the germline V gene are SGHVS and FQNEAQ. The V end lost 5 bases, the J end lost 1 base, and 14 bases lay between the germline ends. This CDR3 is 15 amino acids long. CDR3 in DNA: TGTGCCAGCAGCCCCTGGGGACGGTATAACTATGGCTACACCTTC. Amino acids: CASSPWGRYNYGYTF.

The rearrangement joins TRBV4-1 to TRBJ1-4, with no clear D. The V gene lost 0 bases and the J gene lost 2 bases, with 10 bases spanning the gap. Germline-derived CDR1 and CDR2 are MGHRA and YSYEKL. There are 16 residues in the CDR3. CDR3 sequence (DNA): TGCGCCAGCAGCCAAGATTGGGCAGGTACTAATGAAAAACTGTTTTTT. Translating it yields CASSQDWAGTNEKLFF.

Only a few counts were recorded for this clonotype. The chain combines TRBV28 with TRBJ1-1; D possibly corresponds to TRBD1 (6 bases). Trimming pared 1 base from V and 4 bases from J, leaving 13 bases between. Germline V gene data show CDR1 as MDHEN and CDR2 as SYDVKM. The CDR3 loop spans 15 amino acids. Written as DNA, the CDR3 is TGTGCCAGCAGTTTATTAACAGGGTTGGGCACTGAAGCTTTCTTT. This codes for CASSLLTGLGTEAFF.

This clonotype occurred a few times. The gene calls are TRBV5-4 and TRBJ2-3; perhaps D is TRBD1 or TRBD2 (7 bases each). The CDR3 is made up of 16 amino acids. Germline V gene lookup returns CDR1 SGHNT and CDR2 YYREEE (reference sequence). V was shortened by 0 bases and J by 6 bases, with 17 bases between the two germline ends. As DNA, the CDR3 is TGTGCCAGCAGCTTGGAGGGGGCGGGAGCGGTGGATACGCAGTATTTT. Translation gives CASSLEGAGAVDTQYF.

In this sample, this clonotype turned up a few times. The chain couples TRBV29-1 to TRBJ1-3, with D perhaps TRBD1 (5 bases). The length of the CDR3 is 15 residues. Germline V gene sequence: CDR1 SQVTM, CDR2 ANQGSEA. Deletions cut 6 bases from V and 4 bases from J, with 19 bases between. CDR3 coding DNA: TGCAGCGTCCTAGCACGCGGGGCAGGGGGAAACACCATATATTTT. This gives the protein CSVLARGAGGNTIYF.

This clonotype came up a few times. The DNA for the CDR3 is TGTGCCAGCAGTGACAGGGGCCAGAACACCGGGGAGCTGTTTTTT. Protein product: CASSDRGQNTGELFF. The chain couples TRBV12-3 or TRBV12-4 to TRBJ2-2, with 8 bases lining up with TRBD1. J gave up 1 base and V 5 bases, and 3 bases lay outside the gene matches. The CDR3 totals 15 residues.

This clonotype was observed a handful of times. The chain employs TRBV11-2 and TRBJ2-2; no definite D call. Looked up from germline, CDR1 is SGHAT and CDR2 is FQNNGV. Trimming removed 4 bases from V and 2 bases from J, with 14 bases in between. This CDR3 comprises 16 residues. Here the CDR3 reads CASSYQTGFNTGELFF. The CDR3 nucleotides are TGTGCCAGCAGCTATCAGACCGGGTTCAACACCGGGGAGCTGTTTTTT.

This clonotype has ten or more counts. The chain has TRBV12-3 or TRBV12-4 and TRBJ2-3; D is unclear. The CDR3 spans 12 residues. V lost 6 bases, J lost 2 bases, and 6 bases lay in between. The CDR3 here is CASRRDTDTQYF. The CDR3 nucleotides read TGTGCCAGCAGACGAGACACAGATACGCAGTATTTT.

This clonotype was recorded many times. The chain employs TRBV11-2 and TRBJ1-3, with D perhaps matching TRBD1 (5 bases). The CDR3 loop spans 16 amino acids. Germline lookup yields CDR1 SGHAT and CDR2 FQNNGV. The V gene lost 0 bases and the J gene lost 2 bases, with 11 bases spanning the gap. The CDR3 loop is CASSLDLRAAGNTIYF. The DNA of the CDR3 is TGTGCCAGCAGCTTAGATCTCAGGGCAGCTGGAAACACCATATATTTT.

In this sample, this clonotype turned up a few times. At one end the junction does not follow the germline gene, possibly because of a read error. The chain joins TRBV7-9 to TRBJ2-7; the D gene is possibly TRBD1 (6 bases). The CDR3 loop spans 11 amino acids. Germline lookup yields CDR1 SEHNR and CDR2 FQNEAQ (reference sequence). CDR3 nucleotides: TGTGCCAGCACCTTAGGACAGATCCAGTACTTC. This codes for CASTLGQIQYF.

This clonotype was seen a few times. This chain joins TRBV6-2 or TRBV6-3 and TRBJ2-7; 7 positions match TRBD2. CDR1 is MNHEY, CDR2 SVGEGT, per germline. V lost 6 bases to trimming and J lost 4 bases; unmatched junction nucleotides: 3. The CDR3 sequence is 12 residues long. This CDR3 is CASRSSGYEQYF. The DNA of the CDR3 is TGTGCCAGCAGGTCTAGCGGTTACGAGCAGTACTTC.

This clonotype was seen only a few times. This sequence joins TRBV5-1 and TRBJ2-7, with 10 bases identical to TRBD1. V trimming: 4 bases; J trimming: 3 bases; junction bases outside the gene matches: 10. In germline, CDR1 is SGHRS, CDR2 YFSETQ. There are 16 residues in the CDR3. CDR3 in amino acids: CASSINADRGFYEQYF. The CDR3 nucleotides read TGCGCCAGCAGCATAAACGCGGACAGGGGGTTCTACGAGCAGTACTTC.

In its sample, this clonotype was seen a few times. CDR3 sequence: CASSQSDRGSEAFF. DNA for the CDR3: TGTGCCAGCAGCCAATCGGACAGGGGCTCTGAAGCTTTCTTT. This chain connects TRBV3-1 to TRBJ1-1; the match to TRBD1 covers 9 bases. This CDR3 comprises 14 residues. V shed 2 bases, J shed 6 bases, and the junction held 4 bases outside the gene matches. CDR1 is LGHDT, CDR2 YNNKEL, per germline (reference sequence).

In this sample, this clonotype turned up many times. The chain combines TRBV7-6 with TRBJ1-3; the D is unclear. The CDR3 runs 14 residues. V was shortened by 5 bases and J by 10 bases, with 18 bases between the two germline ends. From germline, CDR1 is SGHVS and CDR2 FNYEAQ. The CDR3 DNA sequence: TGTGCCAGCAGCCCGTCGACGGGTGGTTGGACCATATATTTT. Its translation is CASSPSTGGWTIYF.

This clonotype has just a few counts. This rearrangement joins TRBV6-1 to TRBJ2-1, with 8 bases lining up with TRBD2. Germline loops: CDR1 MNHNS, CDR2 SASEGT. V lost 0 bases and J lost 5; bases outside the gene matches: 6. The CDR3 runs to 16 residues. CDR3 in amino acids: CASSEATSGINNEQFF. The CDR3 DNA follows: TGTGCCAGCAGTGAAGCCACTAGCGGAATAAACAATGAGCAGTTCTTC.

CDR3 residues: CSGGDFSYEQYF. DNA for the CDR3: TGCAGCGGGGGGGACTTTTCCTACGAGCAGTACTTC. The chain uses TRBV29-1 and TRBJ2-7; tentatively, D is TRBD2 (6 bases). Trimming pared 7 bases from V and 1 base from J, leaving 11 bases between. CDR1 is SQVTM, CDR2 ANQGSEA, per germline. The CDR3 spans 12 residues.

The gene calls are TRBV19 and TRBJ2-3; the match to TRBD2 covers 7 bases. J was trimmed by 2 bases and V by 3 bases; bases with no gene match: 5. This CDR3 comprises 15 residues. Germline-derived CDR1 and CDR2 are LNHDA and SQIVND (reference sequence). The CDR3: CASSIKAGNTDTQYF. CDR3 DNA: TGTGCCAGTAGTATTAAAGCGGGAAACACAGATACGCAGTATTTT. The full variable domain, with the rest looked up from reference TRBV19 and TRBJ2-3, is DGGITQSPKYLFRKEGQNVTLSCEQNLNHDAMYWYRQDPGQGLRLIYYSQIVNDFQKGDIAEGYSVSREKKESFPLTVTSAQKNPTAFYLCASSIKAGNTDTQYFGPGTRLTVL.

The chain has TRBV15 and TRBJ1-5, with 8 bases matching TRBD1. J gave up 6 bases and V 0 bases, and 13 bases lay outside the gene matches. The CDR3 totals 18 residues. Per the germline V gene, CDR1 is LNHNV and CDR2 is YYDKDF (reference sequence). CDR3 protein: CATSRDVASRGRGQPQHF. Written as DNA, the CDR3 is TGTGCCACCAGCAGAGATGTGGCGAGCAGGGGGCGCGGTCAGCCCCAGCATTTT.

The gene calls are TRBV20-1 and TRBJ2-1; TRBD2 matches 7 bases. The CDR3 runs to 14 residues. Germline loops: CDR1 DFQATT, CDR2 SNEGSKA (reference sequence). The CDR3 region has the DNA TGCAGCGTGCTACCTGCGGGAGTATACAATGAGCAGTTCTTC. Protein sequence: CSVLPAGVYNEQFF.